The clone carrying this TCR beta chain was detected a few times. Antigen: not known. Trimming took 0 bases from V and 4 from J, leaving 9 bases between them. The germline V gene encodes CDR1 WSHSY and CDR2 SAAADI. The CDR3 contains 14 residues. The data stem from a study of cytotoxic CD8 clonotypes in ibrutinib-treated CLL. The wider study: Investigators collected response samples after a median about 12 months of treatment, range 6 to 36. Study conclusions and caveats: Before falling back toward baseline at progression, clonality had risen at the time of ibrutinib response. Exceeding age-matched healthy donors, baseline clonality also tracked the counts of circulating CD8+ T cells.

Data came from immunoSEQ multiplex PCR; TCRdb stores just in-frame clones and leaves some out. This sample has some 120,000 clones, with around 84% found just once. This receptor was identified in a human donor with chronic lymphocytic leukemia. The chain carries TRBV10-2 and TRBJ2-5; D not certain. The starting material was PBMCs, obtained after 24 months of ibrutinib treatment. The CDR3 here is CASSESDRVETQYF. In DNA, the CDR3 is TGCGCCAGCAGTGAGTCAGATAGGGTAGAGACCCAGTACTTC.